This entry features one T cell receptor beta chain sequence. The antigen is unknown. There are 14 residues in the CDR3. Germline lookup yields CDR1 SGHRS and CDR2 YFSETQ. V was trimmed by 0 bases and J by 8 bases, leaving 14 bases between them. The entry originates in a study of Tregs in tolerant kidney transplant recipients. Study-wide results and caveats: Antigen-driven expansion was suggested because donor-specific Tregs expanded more than all Tregs in tolerant patients. Few patients were studied, so findings need validation in larger groups.

Some clones are missing from TCRdb's copy, which holds only in-frame ones; the method was immunoSEQ multiplex PCR. The sample records about 83,000 clones, roughly 98% being singletons. CD4+CD25+CD127- Tregs, CD4+CD25- non-Tregs, CD4 and CD8 cells were sorted. The source is a human donor who received a combined kidney and bone marrow transplant. This material consisted of CD4+ T cells from blood, taken before the transplant. The chain has TRBV5-1 and TRBJ1-1; D unresolved. In DNA form, the CDR3 reads TGCGCCAGCAGCTTGGAGAATCAGGTGGCAGAAGCTTTCTTT. The encoded protein is CASSLENQVAEAFF.